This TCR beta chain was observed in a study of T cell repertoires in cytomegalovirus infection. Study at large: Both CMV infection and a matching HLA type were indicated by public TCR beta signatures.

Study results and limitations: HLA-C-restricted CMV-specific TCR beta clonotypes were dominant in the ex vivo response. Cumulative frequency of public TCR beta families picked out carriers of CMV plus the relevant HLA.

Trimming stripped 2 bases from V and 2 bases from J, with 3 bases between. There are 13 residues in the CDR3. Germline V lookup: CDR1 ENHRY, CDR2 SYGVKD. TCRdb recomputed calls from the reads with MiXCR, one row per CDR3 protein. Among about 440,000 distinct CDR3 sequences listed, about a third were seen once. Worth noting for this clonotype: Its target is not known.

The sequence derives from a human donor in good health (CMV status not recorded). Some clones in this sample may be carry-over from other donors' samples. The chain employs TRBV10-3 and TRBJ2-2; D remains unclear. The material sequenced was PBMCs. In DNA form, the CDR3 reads TGTGCCATCAGTGAGGAAAACACCGGGGAGCTGTTTTTT. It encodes CAISEENTGELFF.